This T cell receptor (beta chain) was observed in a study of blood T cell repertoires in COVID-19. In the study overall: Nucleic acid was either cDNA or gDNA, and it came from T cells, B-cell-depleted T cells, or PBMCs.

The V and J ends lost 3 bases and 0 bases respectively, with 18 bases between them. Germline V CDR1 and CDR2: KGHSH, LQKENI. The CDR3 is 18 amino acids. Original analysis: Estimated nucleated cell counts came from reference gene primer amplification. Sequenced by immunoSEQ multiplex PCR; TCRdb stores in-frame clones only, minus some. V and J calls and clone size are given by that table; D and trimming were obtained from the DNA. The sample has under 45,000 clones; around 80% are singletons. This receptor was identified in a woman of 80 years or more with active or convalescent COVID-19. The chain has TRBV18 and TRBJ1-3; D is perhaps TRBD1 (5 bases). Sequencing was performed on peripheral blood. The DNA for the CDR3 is TGTGCCAGCTCACCCCAAGGCGGCACGGGGGTCTCTGGAAACACCATATATTTT. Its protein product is CASSPQGGTGVSGNTIYF.